Shown below are 30 T cell receptor beta chains from a single sample sequenced in a study of T cells in Graves' hyperthyroidism and ophthalmopathy. TCR beta CDR3 regions were amplified from RNA. TCR CDR3 regions were first amplified by RT-PCR with HTBI primers. Using its own MiXCR run on the multiplex PCR reads, TCRdb lists one record per CDR3 protein. This sample has a few hundred thousand distinct CDR3 sequences; less than 20% occur once, and the top ten carry 25% to 30%. Sequencing was performed on blood. These receptors all stem from a woman younger than 30 with Graves' hyperthyroidism that later progressed to Graves' ophthalmopathy.

This clonotype has at least ten counts. V usage is TRBV6-2 or TRBV6-3 and J usage is TRBJ2-7, with D tentatively TRBD2 (5 bases). V was trimmed by 5 bases and J by 1 base, leaving 18 bases between them. The CDR3 is made up of 16 amino acids. The germline gives CDR1 MNHEY, CDR2 SVGEGT. CDR3 residues: CASSGRLERTSYEQYF. The DNA of the CDR3 is TGTGCCAGCAGTGGCCGCCTGGAGCGGACGTCCTACGAGCAGTACTTC.

The CDR3 coding sequence is TGCGCCAGCAGACCGGACAGCGCCCAAGAGACCCAGTACTTC. This sequence encodes CASRPDSAQETQYF. V is TRBV5-1 and J is TRBJ2-5, with D tentatively TRBD1 (6 bases). V was clipped by 5 bases and J by 1 base, with 12 bases between them. CDR1 is SGHRS and CDR2 is YFSETQ in the germline V gene. The CDR3 spans 14 residues.

This clonotype was observed a handful of times. The chain couples TRBV9 to TRBJ1-2; 7 bases fit TRBD1. The CDR3 runs to 12 residues. With V trimmed by 3 bases and J by 8 bases, 4 bases remained unmatched. Germline lookup yields CDR1 SGDLS and CDR2 YYNGEE. CDR3 DNA sequence: TGTGCCAGCAGCGCGAGACAGGGAGGCTACACCTTC. Translation: CASSARQGGYTF.

The chain joins TRBV6-2 or TRBV6-3 to TRBJ2-7, with TRBD1 matching over 11 bases. The length of the CDR3 is 14 residues. The trim removed 5 bases at V and 6 bases at J, leaving 6 bases unmatched. The germline CDR1 and CDR2 sequences are MNHEY and SVGEGT. The CDR3 here is CASSGRGTGGEQYF. The CDR3 DNA is TGTGCCAGCAGTGGAAGAGGGACAGGGGGCGAGCAGTACTTC.

The sample holds many counts of this clonotype. The chain recombines TRBV20-1 with TRBJ2-7; possible D gene TRBD1, 5 bases. The germline V and J ends were trimmed by 2 bases and 5 bases, with 16 bases remaining between them. CDR3 length: 14 residues. Germline loops: CDR1 DFQATT, CDR2 SNEGSKA (reference sequence). CDR3 region: CSARRGGPRDEQYF. CDR3 DNA sequence: TGCAGTGCTAGAAGAGGCGGTCCCAGGGACGAGCAGTACTTC.

V gene TRBV19 combines with J gene TRBJ2-3; weak D call: TRBD2 (6 bases). The CDR3 length is 16 residues. V dropped 3 bases and J dropped 5 bases, with 18 bases sitting between them. The V gene's germline CDR1 is LNHDA and CDR2 SQIVND (reference sequence). The CDR3 DNA sequence: TGTGCCAGTAGTATCACTAGCTTGGGGCTCCTAGATACGCAGTATTTT. This encodes CASSITSLGLLDTQYF.

This clonotype has at least ten counts. The chain recombines TRBV27 with TRBJ2-7; 7 positions match TRBD2. J lost 6 bases, V lost 2 bases, and 19 bases had no gene match. This CDR3 has 18 amino acids. Germline V gene data show CDR1 as MNHEY and CDR2 as SMNVEV (reference sequence). The CDR3: CASSLRGSWREMVSEQYF. As DNA, the CDR3 is TGTGCCAGCAGTTTAAGGGGATCTTGGCGGGAGATGGTCTCCGAGCAGTACTTC.

In its sample, this clonotype was seen many times. The chain uses TRBV13 and TRBJ2-7, with TRBD2 matching over 8 bases. Germline CDR1 reads PRHDT; CDR2 reads FYEKMQ (reference sequence). The CDR3 spans 16 residues. J was trimmed by 4 bases and V by 3 bases; bases with no gene match: 11. The CDR3 is CASSFWISGTLYEQYF. DNA for the CDR3: TGTGCCAGCAGCTTCTGGATTAGCGGGACACTGTACGAGCAGTACTTC.

This clonotype has at least ten counts. The chain recombines TRBV7-9 with TRBJ2-7; 7 bases match TRBD1. Germline lookup yields CDR1 SEHNR and CDR2 FQNEAQ (reference sequence). The CDR3 length is 13 residues. J lost 5 bases, V lost 2 bases, and 3 bases had no gene match. The CDR3 here is CASSLTQGHEQYF. CDR3 DNA: TGTGCCAGCAGCTTAACACAGGGGCACGAGCAGTACTTC.

This clonotype came up many times. CDR3 sequence reads: CASSGRFQFF. The DNA for the CDR3 is TGTGCCTCTAGCGGGAGGTTTCAGTTCTTC. The chain combines TRBV30 with TRBJ2-1; 11 positions agree with TRBD2. The CDR3 runs to 10 residues. V was pared by 7 bases and J by 13 bases, with 3 bases of the junction left unmatched. CDR1 and CDR2 (germline): GTSNPN, SVGIG (reference sequence).

This clonotype was seen ten or more times. V usage is TRBV13 and J usage is TRBJ1-3; D remains ambiguous. Trimming took 5 bases from V and 4 from J, leaving 27 bases between them. Germline-derived CDR1 and CDR2 are PRHDT and FYEKMQ (reference sequence). The CDR3 is made up of 19 amino acids. DNA of the CDR3: TGTGCCAGCAGCCCTCGTTCCGGGAGCCCCACTCATTCCGGAAACACCATATATTTT. Protein sequence: CASSPRSGSPTHSGNTIYF.

This clonotype occurred many times. Here the CDR3 reads CASSSRQYTDTQYF. Written as DNA, the CDR3 is TGTGCCAGCAGTTCTAGACAGTACACAGATACGCAGTATTTT. The chain carries TRBV6-1 and TRBJ2-3, with D tentatively TRBD1 (5 bases). This CDR3 is built from 14 residues. The germline V and J ends were trimmed by 5 bases and 2 bases, with 11 bases remaining between them. Germline lookup yields CDR1 MNHNS and CDR2 SASEGT.

This clonotype was picked up many times. The V gene is TRBV3-1, the J gene TRBJ2-2, with unresolved D. The CDR3 contains 15 residues. Germline CDR1 LGHDT, CDR2 YNNKEL (reference sequence). V lost 2 bases and J 2 bases, leaving 9 bases between the germline ends. CDR3 sequence (DNA): TGTGCCAGCAGCCAACCAACACTTAACACCGGGGAGCTGTTTTTT. Translated: CASSQPTLNTGELFF.

This clonotype has just a few counts. CDR3 sequence reads: CASSPRGERQETQYF. The CDR3 nucleotides read TGTGCCAGCAGCCCCCGCGGGGAACGGCAAGAGACCCAGTACTTC. The J gene is TRBJ2-5, the V gene TRBV7-8; perhaps TRBD2 as D (6 bases). Trimming cost V 5 bases and J 2 bases, with 15 bases left between them. The CDR3 is made up of 15 amino acids. The germline CDR1 and CDR2 sequences are SGHVS and FQNEAQ.

This clonotype was detected ten times or more. The J gene is TRBJ1-5, the V gene TRBV20-1; 8 positions match TRBD1. CDR1 and CDR2 (germline): DFQATT, SNEGSKA (reference sequence). V trimming: 5 bases; J trimming: 5 bases; junction bases outside the gene matches: 5. CDR3 length: 13 residues. The CDR3 here is CSAAATGDQPQHF. CDR3 nucleotides: TGCAGTGCTGCAGCGACAGGGGATCAGCCCCAGCATTTT.

The rearrangement uses TRBV7-6 and TRBJ2-7; possibly TRBD1 or TRBD2 for D (5 bases each). CDR3 length: 13 amino acids. Germline assignment: CDR1 SGHVS and CDR2 FNYEAQ. V was clipped by 2 bases and J by 6 bases, with 11 bases between them. The CDR3 nucleotides read TGTGCCAGCAGCTTAAATGGGGACGGCGAGCAGTACTTC. This encodes CASSLNGDGEQYF.

This clonotype appeared many times. The chain employs TRBV12-3 or TRBV12-4 and TRBJ2-1; D not resolved. V lost 5 bases and J 6 bases, leaving 14 bases between the germline ends. The CDR3 runs to 14 residues. Written as DNA, the CDR3 is TGTGCCAGCAGTGTAGGTGATGGGATCAATGAGCAGTTCTTC. This codes for CASSVGDGINEQFF.

This clonotype was seen a few times. A much bigger clone sits one base away, suggesting this may be a read error. The chain uses TRBV5-1 and TRBJ2-7; D perhaps matches TRBD2 (7 bases). Germline CDR1 reads SGHRS; CDR2 reads YFSETQ. CDR3 length equals 16 residues. CDR3 coding DNA: TGCGCCAGCAGCTTGGGCCGCGGGGGCCCGATGGATGAGCGGTACTTC. Encoded protein: CASSLGRGGPMDERYF.

V is TRBV5-8 and J is TRBJ1-5; TRBD1 aligns across 8 bases. The CDR3 runs to 16 residues. Germline values: CDR1 SGHTS, CDR2 YDEGEE. V trimming: 6 bases; J trimming: 0 bases; junction bases outside the gene matches: 8. CDR3 protein: CASTRDRSYSNQPQHF. CDR3 nucleotides: TGTGCCAGCACCCGGGACAGGAGCTATAGCAATCAGCCCCAGCATTTT.

The chain has TRBV2 and TRBJ2-3; the D gene is possibly TRBD2 (6 bases). Germline V lookup: CDR1 SNHLY, CDR2 FYNNEI. CDR3 size: 18 residues. Trimming took 7 bases from V and 2 from J, leaving 25 bases between them. In DNA form, the CDR3 reads TGTGCCAGCACCCTCTACCGACCCCGGGACTCCCCCACAGATACGCAGTATTTT. It is translated as CASTLYRPRDSPTDTQYF.

This clonotype was counted many times. The chain combines TRBV5-6 with TRBJ2-4, with D perhaps TRBD1 (6 bases). This CDR3 has 16 residues. Germline V lookup: CDR1 SGHDT, CDR2 YYEEEE. With 0 bases removed from V and 2 bases from J, the gap between germline ends came to 12 bases. The DNA for the CDR3 is TGTGCCAGCAGCTTGGTAGGGCAGGGGACCAAAAACATTCAGTACTTC. Translated, it gives CASSLVGQGTKNIQYF. The full variable domain, completed using reference TRBV5-6 and TRBJ2-4, is DAGVTQSPTHLIKTRGQQVTLRCSPKSGHDTVSWYQQALGQGPQFIFQYYEEEERQRGNFPDRFSGHQFPNYSSELNVNALLLGDSALYLCASSLVGQGTKNIQYFGAGTRLSVL.

Many counts were recorded for this clonotype. The chain joins TRBV7-2 to TRBJ2-4; unclear D gene. V lost 3 bases and J lost 7, with 10 bases in between. This CDR3 spans 13 amino acids. Per the germline V gene, CDR1 is SGHTA and CDR2 is FQGNSA. DNA for the CDR3: TGTGCCAGCAGCTTCGAGACACGTAACATTCAGTACTTC. Translation gives CASSFETRNIQYF.

This clonotype was observed a few times. The rearrangement links TRBV5-5 to TRBJ1-1; D gene uncertain. Deletions cut 1 base from V and 2 bases from J, with 9 bases between. The CDR3 runs to 14 residues. Germline CDR1 and CDR2: SGHKS and YYEKEE (reference sequence). This CDR3 reads CASSLFDGNTEAFF. As DNA, the CDR3 is TGTGCCAGCAGCTTGTTTGATGGCAACACTGAAGCTTTCTTT.

As for this clonotype: With a much larger clone just one base away, this may be a read error. The rearrangement joins TRBV3-2 to TRBJ1-4; the DNA was not compared with TRBD1, the D call given in the table. TRBV3-2 is listed as a pseudogene. CDR3 length: 15 amino acids. CDR3 residues: CASSPSGTSPRKLFF. CDR3 sequence (DNA): TGTGCCAGCAGCCCTTCCGGGACGTCCCCGCGAAAACTGTTTTTT.

V is TRBV4-1 and J is TRBJ2-5; D perhaps matches TRBD1 (6 bases). The CDR3 is 17 amino acids. Germline V gives CDR1 MGHRA, CDR2 YSYEKL. Deletions cut 2 bases from V and 5 bases from J, with 21 bases between. The CDR3 region has the DNA TGCGCCAGCAGCCAAAACCCGGACAGTCATTCGAGGGAGACCCAGTACTTC. It encodes CASSQNPDSHSRETQYF.

This clonotype was recorded at least ten times. The chain has TRBV2 and TRBJ2-1; D gene ambiguous. With 2 bases removed from V and 2 bases from J, the gap between germline ends came to 13 bases. The CDR3 sequence is 16 residues long. Germline values: CDR1 SNHLY, CDR2 FYNNEI. The CDR3 bases are TGTGCCAGCAGTGAAATGGAAGCGAGGCCCTACAATGAGCAGTTCTTC. Amino acid sequence: CASSEMEARPYNEQFF.

The chain recombines TRBV29-1 with TRBJ2-1; the D gene is possibly TRBD2 (5 bases). V lost 1 base and J lost 3, with 7 bases in between. CDR1 is SQVTM and CDR2 is ANQGSEA in the germline V gene. The CDR3 spans 13 residues. The CDR3 DNA reads TGCAGCGTTGAAGGGAGGTACTACAATGAGCAGTTCTTC. Translation: CSVEGRYYNEQFF.

This chain uses TRBV10-1 with TRBJ2-7, with 11 positions matching TRBD1. The length of the CDR3 is 13 residues. Per the germline V gene, CDR1 is WNHNN and CDR2 is SYGVQD (reference sequence). After removal of 6 bases from V and 6 bases from J, the junction contained 4 bases not matched to a gene. Here the CDR3 reads CASSPGTGGEQYF. CDR3 DNA: TGCGCCAGCAGCCCGGGGACAGGGGGCGAGCAGTACTTC.

This clonotype appeared many times. The V and J genes are TRBV30 and TRBJ1-5; D is ambiguous. This CDR3 region has 12 residues. Per germline, CDR1 GTSNPN and CDR2 SVGIG (reference sequence). V was shortened by 4 bases and J by 6 bases, with 10 bases between the two germline ends. The DNA of the CDR3 is TGTGCCTGGAACCGCGGCGGTCAGCCCCAGCATTTT. Translating it yields CAWNRGGQPQHF.

This clonotype was counted at least ten times. The V gene is TRBV6-2 or TRBV6-3, the J gene TRBJ1-1; tentatively, D is TRBD1 (5 bases). The CDR3 has 16 amino acids. V was trimmed by 8 bases and J by 3 bases, leaving 22 bases between them. The germline gives CDR1 MNHEY, CDR2 SVGEGT. The CDR3 bases are TGTGCCAGCCGGCTATCGGGTTTCGGGGGAGACACTGAAGCTTTCTTT. Translated, it gives CASRLSGFGGDTEAFF.